These 32 T cell receptor beta chains came from one sample sequenced in a study of blood T cell repertoires in COVID-19. Clones were sequenced by immunoSEQ multiplex PCR, and TCRdb holds only the in-frame ones, with some missing. The data contain a few hundred thousand clones, roughly 89% of them seen just once; the ten biggest clones take up 4% to 5%. The sample comprised peripheral blood. Receptors originate from a middle-aged woman who had recovered from COVID-19.

This sequence joins TRBV19 and TRBJ2-7, with 7 bases identical to TRBD1. This CDR3 contains 13 residues. V was clipped by 1 base and J by 3 bases; unmatched bases: 0. Germline lookup yields CDR1 LNHDA and CDR2 SQIVND (reference sequence). The CDR3 DNA is TGTGCCAGTAGTATAGGACAGGGCTACGAGCAGTACGTC. The encoded protein is CASSIGQGYEQYV.

The chain joins TRBV28 to TRBJ1-2; perhaps TRBD1 as D (6 bases). The V end lost 10 bases, the J end lost 5 bases, and 17 bases lay between the germline ends. The germline gives CDR1 MDHEN, CDR2 SYDVKM. The CDR3 length is 13 residues. As DNA, the CDR3 is TGTGCCACCGTACTCAGGGGCCTTTATGGCTACACCTTC. It codes for CATVLRGLYGYTF.

This chain uses TRBV10-3 with TRBJ2-7; possible D gene TRBD1, 6 bases. Trimming left V 4 bases short and J 5 bases short, with 15 bases between. The CDR3 loop spans 14 amino acids. CDR1 and CDR2 (germline): ENHRY, SYGVKD. CDR3 DNA sequence: TGTGCCATCAGTGGGACAGTCGGGAAACACGAGCAGTACTTC. It encodes CAISGTVGKHEQYF.

The CDR3 region has the DNA TGTGCCAGCAGCCCCGGGGACAGGGAGGGCACTGAAGCTTTCTTT. This encodes CASSPGDREGTEAFF. This chain uses TRBV13 with TRBJ1-1; 9 bases fit TRBD1. The CDR3 runs 15 residues. Germline V lookup: CDR1 PRHDT, CDR2 FYEKMQ (reference sequence). Trimming at V came to 5 bases and at J to 4 bases, leaving 8 bases not matched to a gene.

This clone has just one count. V is TRBV3-1 (or the pseudogene TRBV3-2) and J is TRBJ2-1; 7 bases are a match to TRBD2. The trim removed 1 base at V and 2 bases at J, leaving 8 bases unmatched. This CDR3 has 17 residues. Germline CDR1 and CDR2: LGHDT and YNNKEL (reference sequence). The CDR3: CASSQAKTGTTYNEQFF. CDR3 sequence (DNA): TGTGCCAGCAGCCAAGCGAAGACCGGGACTACCTACAATGAGCAGTTCTTC.

This clone has a handful of counts. The CDR3 DNA reads as TGTGCCAGCAGTTTTGAGGGGGGATGGACAGGGAACACCGGGGAGCTGTTTTTT. Translated: CASSFEGGWTGNTGELFF. The V call is TRBV27, the J call TRBJ2-2, with a possible D match to TRBD1 (7 bases). Per the germline V gene, CDR1 is MNHEY and CDR2 is SMNVEV (reference sequence). The length of the CDR3 is 18 residues. V gave up 3 bases and J gave up 1 base, with 18 bases separating them.

The chain combines TRBV28 with TRBJ1-4; no firm D call. Germline-derived CDR1 and CDR2 are MDHEN and SYDVKM. V was cut by 6 bases and J by 6 bases, with 20 bases left in between. This CDR3 has 16 residues. In DNA form, the CDR3 reads TGTGCCAGCAGAGGCTATCTCCCTAGGTCCCATGAAAAACTGTTTTTT. Translated: CASRGYLPRSHEKLFF.

This chain links TRBV30 with TRBJ2-5, with a tentative D call TRBD2 (5 bases). CDR1 is GTSNPN, CDR2 SVGIG, per germline (reference sequence). V was shortened by 0 bases and J by 5 bases, with 7 bases between the two germline ends. The CDR3 is 12 amino acids. CDR3 loop: CAWSVLGETQYF. CDR3 sequence (DNA): TGTGCCTGGAGTGTACTAGGGGAGACCCAGTACTTC.

This clone appeared a single time. The rearrangement uses TRBV2 and TRBJ1-5; weak D call: TRBD1 (6 bases). The CDR3 runs to 15 residues. The germline V and J ends were trimmed by 6 bases and 0 bases, with 12 bases remaining between them. The germline V gene has CDR1 SNHLY and CDR2 FYNNEI. The CDR3, as DNA: TGTGCCAGCAGGGGGGGGGCTAATAGCAATCAGCCCCAGCATTTT. Amino acid sequence: CASRGGANSNQPQHF.

The chain uses TRBV3-1 (or the pseudogene TRBV3-2) and TRBJ2-7, with D possibly matching TRBD1 (6 bases). V lost 6 bases and J 2 bases, leaving 11 bases between the germline ends. The CDR3 is 13 residues long. Germline V CDR1 and CDR2: LGHDT, YNNKEL (reference sequence). The CDR3 DNA follows: TGTGCCAGCAGGCCGACAGGCCCCTACGAGCAGTACTTC. It is translated as CASRPTGPYEQYF.

This clone was picked up one time. The chain joins TRBV3-1 (or the pseudogene TRBV3-2) to TRBJ1-2; tentative D call: TRBD1 (5 bases). Germline CDR1 reads LGHDT; CDR2 reads YNNKEL (reference sequence). The CDR3 has 16 amino acids. The V end lost 0 bases, the J end lost 0 bases, and 11 bases lay between the germline ends. The CDR3 reads CASSQEGGGPNYGYTF. CDR3 bases: TGTGCCAGCAGCCAAGAAGGCGGGGGTCCTAACTATGGCTACACCTTC.

This rearrangement joins TRBV19 to TRBJ2-1, with a possible D match to TRBD2 (6 bases). V lost 3 bases to trimming and J lost 0 bases, with 9 bases between them. The CDR3 is 15 amino acids. Germline V CDR1 and CDR2: LNHDA, SQIVND (reference sequence). The CDR3 region is CASSMAGSSYNEQFF. Here the CDR3 DNA reads TGTGCCAGTAGTATGGCGGGGAGCTCCTACAATGAGCAGTTCTTC. Supplemented by reference TRBV19 and TRBJ2-1, the full variable domain reads DGGITQSPKYLFRKEGQNVTLSCEQNLNHDAMYWYRQDPGQGLRLIYYSQIVNDFQKGDIAEGYSVSREKKESFPLTVTSAQKNPTAFYLCASSMAGSSYNEQFFGPGTRLTVL.

This clone was counted a single time. This sequence joins TRBV9 and TRBJ2-2; 11 bases map to TRBD1. The CDR3 is 17 amino acids. Germline CDR1 reads SGDLS; CDR2 reads YYNGEE. The trim removed 3 bases at V and 6 bases at J, leaving 10 bases unmatched. The CDR3 is CASSDQVGTGGSGELFF. In DNA form, the CDR3 reads TGTGCCAGCAGCGACCAAGTGGGGACAGGGGGTTCCGGGGAGCTGTTTTTT.

The chain joins TRBV19 to TRBJ1-5; 8 bases align to TRBD1. V was clipped by 4 bases and J by 3 bases; unmatched bases: 8. From germline, CDR1 is LNHDA and CDR2 SQIVND (reference sequence). CDR3 size: 16 residues. DNA for the CDR3: TGTGCCAGTAGTACACCACGACAGGGGAACAATCAGCCCCAGCATTTT. This translates into CASSTPRQGNNQPQHF.

The chain links TRBV24-1 to TRBJ2-5; the match to TRBD1 covers 8 bases. From germline, CDR1 is KGHDR and CDR2 SFDVKD. The CDR3 extends over 16 amino acids. The junction had 10 bases not matched to a gene; V was cut back by 3 bases and J by 5 bases. The CDR3 reads CATSDRHGQGKETQYF. Here the CDR3 DNA reads TGTGCCACCAGTGATCGGCACGGACAGGGAAAGGAGACCCAGTACTTC.

J is TRBJ2-1 and V is TRBV9; TRBD2 agrees at 8 bases. There are 16 residues in the CDR3. V dropped 0 bases and J dropped 3; count of bases not matched to a gene: 5. In germline, CDR1 is SGDLS, CDR2 YYNGEE. CDR3 sequence (DNA): TGTGCCAGCAGCGTAGTAGGTACTAGCGGCTACAATGAGCAGTTCTTC. This sequence encodes CASSVVGTSGYNEQFF.

The chain has TRBV9 and TRBJ2-1, with TRBD2 as a possible D gene (6 bases). CDR1 and CDR2 from the germline V gene are SGDLS and YYNGEE. CDR3 length: 13 amino acids. V gave up 4 bases and J gave up 12 bases, with 17 bases separating them. CDR3 sequence reads: CASSTPRGLGQFF. The DNA for the CDR3 is TGTGCCAGCAGCACCCCGCGGGGTTTGGGGCAGTTCTTC.

This chain joins TRBV7-8 and TRBJ1-2; weak D call: TRBD1 (5 bases). There are 15 residues in the CDR3. Germline CDR1 and CDR2: SGHVS and FQNEAQ. V shed 3 bases and J shed 4 bases, with 15 bases lying between them. The CDR3 region is CASSLVPDTIYGYTF. The DNA for the CDR3 is TGTGCCAGCAGCTTGGTCCCGGACACGATCTATGGCTACACCTTC.

The rearrangement links TRBV5-1 to TRBJ2-2; 9 positions match TRBD1. The CDR3 runs to 16 residues. CDR1 SGHRS and CDR2 YFSETQ come from the germline V gene. With V trimmed by 2 bases and J by 4 bases, 6 bases remained unmatched. In DNA, the CDR3 is TGCGCCAGCAGCTTTATACAGGGGGCAGGCACCGGGGAGCTGTTTTTT. This translates into CASSFIQGAGTGELFF. The full variable domain, rest sourced from reference TRBV5-1 and TRBJ2-2, is KAGVTQTPRYLIKTRGQQVTLSCSPISGHRSVSWYQQTPGQGLQFLFEYFSETQRNKGNFPGRFSGRQFSNSRSEMNVSTLELGDSALYLCASSFIQGAGTGELFFGEGSRLTVL.

The chain uses TRBV30 and TRBJ2-3; maybe TRBD1 (7 bases). This CDR3 is built from 11 residues. Trimming shortened V by 5 bases and J by 11 bases, and 14 bases separated the two germline ends. CDR1 is GTSNPN and CDR2 is SVGIG in the germline V gene (reference sequence). Written as DNA, the CDR3 is TGTGCCTGGCTCCAGGGGGGAGGGCAGTATTTT. Amino acids: CAWLQGGGQYF.

This sequence joins TRBV24-1 and TRBJ2-5, with D possibly being TRBD1 (5 bases). Germline CDR1 and CDR2: KGHDR and SFDVKD. The CDR3 totals 12 residues. Trimming pared 4 bases from V and 5 bases from J, leaving 7 bases between. CDR3 sequence reads: CATSDQGETQYF. The CDR3 bases are TGTGCCACCAGTGACCAGGGTGAGACCCAGTACTTC.

The V and J genes are TRBV28 and TRBJ1-1; D possibly corresponds to TRBD1 (6 bases). Per germline, CDR1 MDHEN and CDR2 SYDVKM. Trimming pared 6 bases from V and 12 bases from J, leaving 14 bases between. CDR3 size: 11 residues. CDR3 DNA sequence: TGTGCCAGCAGCTTGGCACAGGGAACTTTCTTT. Protein sequence: CASSLAQGTFF. Complete variable domain (other parts from reference TRBV28 and TRBJ1-1): DVKVTQSSRYLVKRTGEKVFLECVQDMDHENMFWYRQDPGLGLRLIYFSYDVKMKEKGDIPEGYSVSREKKERFSLILESASTNQTSMYLCASSLAQGTFFGQGTRLTVV.

The chain has TRBV20-1 and TRBJ2-7; 11 bases are a match to TRBD1. Germline V gene sequence: CDR1 DFQATT, CDR2 SNEGSKA (reference sequence). This CDR3 is 14 amino acids long. Trimming cost V 3 bases and J 7 bases; bases outside gene matches: 8. The CDR3 region has the DNA TGCAGTGCTAGTTTAGGGACAGGGGGTTATGAGCAGTACTTC. This codes for CSASLGTGGYEQYF.

The CDR3 DNA sequence: TGTGCCAGCAGCTTGTCGAGCTCTGGGGCCAACGTCCTGACTTTC. This sequence encodes CASSLSSSGANVLTF. This chain connects TRBV7-3 to TRBJ2-6, with D unclear. The V end was cut by 3 bases, the J end by 0 bases, with 6 bases between. CDR1 SGHTA and CDR2 FQGTGA come from the germline V gene. The CDR3 consists of 15 residues. Full variable domain (missing parts from reference TRBV7-3 and TRBJ2-6): GAGVSQTPSNKVTEKGKYVELRCDPISGHTALYWYRQSLGQGPEFLIYFQGTGAADDSGLPNDRFFAVRPEGSVSTLKIQRTERGDSAVYLCASSLSSSGANVLTFGAGSRLTVL.

This clone was seen a single time. The genes are TRBV4-1 and TRBJ2-7, with 7 bases fitting TRBD2. J gave up 4 bases and V 0 bases, and 12 bases lay outside the gene matches. CDR3 length: 17 amino acids. The V gene's germline CDR1 is MGHRA and CDR2 YSYEKL. The CDR3 region has the DNA TGCGCCAGCAGCCAAGAAGAGGCGGGACTATCAAGATACGAGCAGTACTTC. As protein: CASSQEEAGLSRYEQYF.

V gene TRBV24-1 combines with J gene TRBJ2-1; 9 bases fit TRBD2. Germline CDR1 KGHDR, CDR2 SFDVKD. Losses at the gene ends were 4 bases for V and 3 bases for J; bases not matched to a gene: 6. CDR3 length: 16 amino acids. CDR3 region: CATSEVRGGDYNEQFF. The CDR3 DNA is TGTGCCACCAGTGAAGTCCGCGGGGGGGACTACAATGAGCAGTTCTTC.

The rearrangement joins TRBV4-1 to TRBJ2-1, with 11 bases identical to TRBD2. Germline V gives CDR1 MGHRA, CDR2 YSYEKL. The CDR3 extends over 17 amino acids. V shed 5 bases and J 2 bases; nucleotides not matched to a gene: 8. CDR3 in amino acids: CASSRDGLAGPYNEQFF. DNA of the CDR3: TGCGCCAGCAGCAGAGATGGACTAGCGGGTCCCTACAATGAGCAGTTCTTC.

Written as DNA, the CDR3 is TGTGCCAGCAGCCAGAGGGCAGCCTACGAGCAGTACTTC. Protein: CASSQRAAYEQYF. This chain uses TRBV4-2 with TRBJ2-7; TRBD2 might be the D (5 bases). Trimming left V 3 bases short and J 2 bases short, with 8 bases between. CDR1 LGHNA and CDR2 YNFKEQ come from the germline V gene. This CDR3 is 13 amino acids long.

The chain recombines TRBV7-9 with TRBJ2-7; TRBD2 is a possible D gene (5 bases). CDR1 SEHNR and CDR2 FQNEAQ come from the germline V gene (reference sequence). This CDR3 has 13 amino acids. V lost 6 bases and J lost 2, with 11 bases in between. In nucleotides, the CDR3 is TGTGCCAGCAGTTTATCCGGGACCTACGAGCAGTACTTC. Its protein is CASSLSGTYEQYF.

V is TRBV12-5 and J is TRBJ1-3; D remains ambiguous. Germline V gives CDR1 LGHNT, CDR2 FRNRAP. Trimming stripped 7 bases from V and 3 bases from J, with 10 bases between. This CDR3 spans 13 amino acids. This CDR3 reads CASDSRDGNTIYF. The CDR3 DNA reads as TGTGCTAGTGACTCCCGGGATGGAAACACCATATATTTT. Supplemented by reference TRBV12-5 and TRBJ1-3, the full variable domain reads DARVTQTPRHKVTEMGQEVTMRCQPILGHNTVFWYRQTMMQGLELLAYFRNRAPLDDSGMPKDRFSAEMPDATLATLKIQPSEPRDSAVYFCASDSRDGNTIYFGEGSWLTVV.

The J gene is TRBJ1-1, the V gene TRBV19; D gene ambiguous. V was shortened by 5 bases and J by 3 bases, with 19 bases between the two germline ends. CDR3 length: 16 residues. Germline lookup yields CDR1 LNHDA and CDR2 SQIVND (reference sequence). The CDR3 DNA is TGTGCCAGTAGTCCCGGACTTAGGGCAGAGGACACTGAAGCTTTCTTT. Amino acid sequence: CASSPGLRAEDTEAFF.

The chain has TRBV12-3 or TRBV12-4 and TRBJ2-5; no clear D gene. This CDR3 spans 12 amino acids. Between the trimmed V and J ends, which lost 4 bases and 1 base, there was a span of 4 bases. The CDR3 DNA reads as TGTGCCAGCAGTTCATTCCAAGAGACCCAGTACTTC. Its protein product is CASSSFQETQYF.